These T cell receptor beta chains were read from a single sample in a study of TIL therapy for anti-PD-1-resistant metastatic lung cancer. Profiling relied on immunoSEQ multiplex PCR, and the TCRdb table lists in-frame clones only, not all of them. The table includes roughly 58,000 clones, roughly four fifths detected once. The material was blood, obtained at baseline. These receptor sequences come from a person aged 25 to 80 with non-small cell lung cancer. Both conserved end residues are part of each CDR3. Each record gives: J gene, V gene, CDR3 protein.

TRBJ1-2 TRBV28 CASSLGLGPIANYGYTF
TRBJ1-5 TRBV18 CASSPNAVVQGIGNQPQHF
TRBJ2-7 TRBV14 CASSPAYEQYF
TRBJ2-1 TRBV5-1 CASSSEGTGRQFF
TRBJ2-7 TRBV7-2 CASSLVLLAGEDYEQYF
TRBJ1-4 TRBV18 CASSPPERKNEKLFF
TRBJ2-3 TRBV15 CATSTGLATDTQYF
TRBJ1-3 TRBV11-2 CASSQTGEPGNTIYF
TRBJ2-1 TRBV28 CASSRWTSGGTYNEQFF
TRBJ1-2 TRBV30 CAWNPLLGRGGYTF
TRBJ2-7 TRBV11-3 CASSLGPVSSYEQYF
TRBJ2-3 TRBV6-5 CASSYLASVSTDTQYF
TRBJ2-1 TRBV5-5 CASSKYRDSNEQFF
TRBJ1-2 TRBV19 CATRIQGIPNYGYTF
TRBJ1-1 TRBV4-3 CASSQERQLNTEAFF
TRBJ1-1 TRBV11-2 CASSLDRATEAFF
TRBJ1-1 TRBV28 CASSSTFGGANTEAFF
TRBJ2-7 TRBV27 CASSGYRNSYEQYF
TRBJ2-1 TRBV2 CASSGRRYNEQFF
TRBJ2-7 TRBV7-9 CASSNSGYEQYF
TRBJ2-3 TRBV12-5 CASGFVRVWTAFADTQYF
TRBJ2-3 TRBV7-9 CAGGTGWADTQYF
TRBJ2-3 TRBV9 CASSPGEYTQYF
TRBJ2-3 TRBV10-2 CASSETRNTQYF
TRBJ1-1 TRBV6-5 CASSDTGARTEAFF
TRBJ1-1 TRBV7-2 CASSSHPGQTAFF
TRBJ1-2 TRBV19 CASTYRQGDGYTF
TRBJ2-1 TRBV24-1 CATSEGTGANEQFF